Below, 4 T cell receptor beta chains from the same sample are listed, as sequenced in a study of chemoradiotherapy in HPV16-positive cancers. Measured with immunoSEQ multiplex PCR; TCRdb has only the in-frame clones, and not every one. The sample has 4,000 to 5,000 clones, around 84% seen once. The sample was tumor tissue, taken from a patient who underwent chemoradiotherapy. These receptors were taken from a human donor with HPV-associated anogenital cancer.

V and J are TRBV5-6 and TRBJ2-2, with D possibly matching TRBD1 (5 bases). CDR1 is SGHDT and CDR2 is YYEEEE in the germline V gene. The CDR3 has 17 amino acids. Trimming shortened V by 4 bases and J by 0 bases, and 16 bases separated the two germline ends. This chain's CDR3 is CASSPYRTTSNTGELFF. CDR3 nucleotide sequence: TGTGCCAGCAGCCCCTACCGGACAACATCGAACACCGGGGAGCTGTTTTTT.

The chain has TRBV11-2 and TRBJ1-6; 7 bases match TRBD1. The CDR3 contains 15 residues. The V gene's germline CDR1 is SGHAT and CDR2 FQNNGV. Trimming removed 3 bases from V and 9 bases from J; junction bases left unmatched: 8. CDR3 sequence (DNA): TGTGCCAGCAGCTTCCAAGGGGGCTCCGGTTCACCCCTCCACTTT. It encodes CASSFQGGSGSPLHF.

This clone was counted once. This chain uses TRBV28 with TRBJ2-5; TRBD2 matches 9 bases. The J segment lost 5 bases and the V segment lost 8 bases, leaving 18 bases of the junction unmatched. The CDR3 consists of 17 residues. Germline V gene sequence: CDR1 MDHEN, CDR2 SYDVKM. The DNA for the CDR3 is TGTGCCAGCCAGATGCACCTTGTAGCGGGAGCGGGGGAGACCCAGTACTTC. The encoded protein is CASQMHLVAGAGETQYF.

V gene TRBV10-3 combines with J gene TRBJ2-1; 8 bases align to TRBD2. From germline, CDR1 is ENHRY and CDR2 SYGVKD. The junction had 14 bases not matched to a gene; V was cut back by 8 bases and J by 2 bases. The CDR3 has 17 amino acids. The CDR3, as DNA: TGTGCCATCGCGAGTGTATCGGGGGGGCTTCCCTACAATGAGCAGTTCTTC. Residues: CAIASVSGGLPYNEQFF.